The 9 T cell receptor beta chains below come from one sample, sequenced in a study of identical twins (dated by TCRdb to between 2015 and 2016). The method was 5' RACE. Instrument used: Illumina HiSeq 2000. Using fastp at Q25 and MiXCR, TCRdb reprocessed the public reads and kept productive beta chains. One record per CDR3 amino acid sequence lists the most common genes and DNA. Counted in this sample were 1.5 million to 2 million distinct CDR3 sequences; about 32% of them appeared once. The ten largest clones add up to approximately 0.29% of the sample. Source material: cord blood. The receptors derive from a newborn girl in good health.

This clonotype was recorded a few times. The rearrangement links TRBV10-3 to TRBJ2-3, with 7 bases fitting TRBD2. The CDR3 is 16 amino acids. J lost 0 bases, V lost 2 bases, and 5 bases had no gene match. The germline CDR1 and CDR2 sequences are ENHRY and SYGVKD. CDR3 region: CAISEGSTSSTDTQYF. The CDR3 nucleotides read TGTGCCATCAGTGAGGGTTCGACTAGCAGCACAGATACGCAGTATTTT.

V and J are TRBV20-1 and TRBJ1-5; 7 positions agree with TRBD1. The germline gives CDR1 DFQATT, CDR2 SNEGSKA (reference sequence). CDR3 length: 12 residues. The CDR3 protein is CSPTGTNQPQHF. Here the CDR3 DNA reads TGCAGCCCGACAGGGACCAATCAGCCCCAGCATTTT.

With respect to this clonotype: The junction differs from germline at one of its ends, possibly a read error. The chain carries TRBV6-2 or TRBV6-3 and TRBJ1-5, with 8 bases matching TRBD1. The CDR3 extends over 15 amino acids. Germline assignment: CDR1 MNHEY and CDR2 SVGEGT. CDR3 in amino acids: CASSRGTGRNRPQHF. The CDR3 DNA is TGTGCCAGCAGTAGAGGGACAGGCCGCAATCGGCCCCAGCATTTT.

The chain couples TRBV5-6 to TRBJ1-6, with D hard to call. The CDR3 runs to 16 residues. V was cut by 1 base and J by 0 bases, with 8 bases left in between. Germline V lookup: CDR1 SGHDT, CDR2 YYEEEE. The CDR3: CASSLIESSYNSPLHF. The CDR3 DNA follows: TGTGCCAGCAGCTTGATTGAGAGCTCCTATAATTCACCCCTCCACTTT.

A few counts support this clonotype. The CDR3 DNA reads TGTGCCAGCAGTCCCGATATAGCGCCGGCGAACACCGGGGAGCTGTTTTTT. It specifies CASSPDIAPANTGELFF. This chain links TRBV6-1 with TRBJ2-2, with D maybe TRBD2 (5 bases). Germline CDR1 is MNHNS and CDR2 is SASEGT. This CDR3 spans 17 amino acids. The V and J ends lost 5 bases and 0 bases respectively, with 16 bases between them.

About this clonotype itself: This clone may be a read error of a much larger clone one base away. V gene TRBV14 combines with J gene TRBJ1-2; tentative D call: TRBD1 (5 bases). This CDR3 has 12 amino acids. Germline V gives CDR1 SGHDN, CDR2 FVKESK. CDR3 in amino acids: CVSSQEGYGYTF. The CDR3 nucleotides are TGTGTCAGCAGCCAAGAGGGGTATGGCTACACCTTC.

This clonotype was seen only a few times. The rearrangement uses TRBV7-6 and TRBJ1-1, with D perhaps TRBD1 (5 bases). Germline CDR1 and CDR2: SGHVS and FNYEAQ. The CDR3 loop spans 17 amino acids. V lost 2 bases, J lost 0 bases, and 16 bases lay in between. This CDR3 reads CASSLLGALGMNTEAFF. As DNA, the CDR3 is TGTGCCAGCAGCTTACTAGGGGCCTTGGGGATGAACACTGAAGCTTTCTTT.

Comment on this clonotype: A much larger clone lies one base from this, so it may be a read error. The chain combines TRBV29-1 with TRBJ2-1; 11 nucleotides match TRBD2. Germline V gene sequence: CDR1 SQVTM, CDR2 ANQGSEA. This CDR3 contains 15 residues. The CDR3 sequence is CSIDSLSGRANEQFF. In DNA, the CDR3 is TGCAGCATTGATAGCCTTAGCGGGAGGGCGAATGAGCAGTTCTTC.

The gene calls are TRBV12-3 or TRBV12-4 and TRBJ2-5; the D gene is possibly TRBD2 (5 bases). The J call may be mistaken, given a closer DNA end match to TRBJ2-7. CDR3 size: 14 residues. The CDR3 sequence is CASSFGGRADEQYF. In DNA, the CDR3 is TGTGCCAGCAGTTTTGGAGGTAGAGCAGACGAGCAGTACTTC.